This is a list of T cell receptor beta chains from one sample in a study of cytomegalovirus exposure and HLA in healthy donors. Sequenced by immunoSEQ multiplex PCR; TCRdb stores in-frame clones only, minus some. The sample records around 120,000 clones, roughly 80% being singletons. The sequencing input was PBMCs. All receptors derive from a male donor in good health and CMV-seronegative. Each CDR3 is given with its conserved first and last residue. A D gene is named only where the DNA matches it firmly. Clone size is not always given. Where it is, it says once, few, many or a class for expanded clones.

>TRBV7-3|TRBJ2-2|.|.
TGTGCCAGCAGTAAGGGGCACTTCACCGGGGAGCTGTTTTTT
CASSKGHFTGELFF
>TRBV5-4|TRBJ1-1|.|.
TGTGCCAGCAGCTTGGGGGGGGTGAACACTGAAGCTTTCTTT
CASSLGGVNTEAFF
>TRBV2|TRBJ1-2|.|.
TGTGCCAGCAGTGTGGGGCAGGGCCACTATGGCTACACCTTC
CASSVGQGHYGYTF
>TRBV19|TRBJ2-2|TRBD1|.
TGTGCCAGTAGTACGGACAGGGGGCCTACCGGGGAGCTGTTTTTT
CASSTDRGPTGELFF
>TRBV4-2|TRBJ2-1|TRBD2|.
TGTGCCAGCAGCCACACTAGCGGGGGGGCCTACAATGAGCAGTTCTTC
CASSHTSGGAYNEQFF
>TRBV9|TRBJ1-5|.|.
TGTGCCAGCAGCGTAGGGGGGGACCCTAGCAATCAGCCCCAGCATTTT
CASSVGGDPSNQPQHF
>TRBV29-1|TRBJ1-1|TRBD1|.
TGCAGCGTTGAGTACAGGGGTGAAGCTTTCTTT
CSVEYRGEAFF
>TRBV11-2|TRBJ2-5|TRBD1|.
TGTGCCAGCAGCTTTCTTGGGACAGGAACCTTCCAAGAGACCCAGTACTTC
CASSFLGTGTFQETQYF
>TRBV9|TRBJ2-1|.|.
TGTGCCAGCAGCCACCGGGTCTTC
CASSHRVF
>TRBV5-1|TRBJ2-7|.|.
TGCGCCAGCAGCTTGGGGACTCCCGACGAGCAGTACTTC
CASSLGTPDEQYF
>TRBV19|TRBJ1-1|.|.
TGTGCCAGTAGTCCTTCCCTCTTGAACACTGAAGCTTTCTTT
CASSPSLLNTEAFF
>TRBV29-1|TRBJ2-2|TRBD2|.
TGCAGCGTTGAAGAAGCTAGCGGGGTCACCGGGGAGCTGTTTTTT
CSVEEASGVTGELFF
>TRBV2|TRBJ1-4|.|.
TGTGCCAGGGGAGTGGGGACTAATGAAAAACTGTTTTTT
CARGVGTNEKLFF
>TRBV27|TRBJ1-2|.|.
TGTGCCAGCAGTTTAAGAGAAGGAGACGCAGTCTATGGCTACACCTTC
CASSLREGDAVYGYTF
>TRBV5-1|TRBJ2-7|.|.
TGCGCCAGCAGCTTACGGTCCCGCTACGAGCAGTACTTC
CASSLRSRYEQYF
>TRBV4-2|TRBJ2-1|.|.
TGTGCCAGCAGCCAAGGGCGGAGCTCCTACAATGAGCAGTTCTTC
CASSQGRSSYNEQFF
>TRBV19|TRBJ2-1|TRBD2|.
TGTGCCAGTAGTGAGTGGCGACCTAGCGGGAGGGCGGGCAAAGAGCAGTTCTTC
CASSEWRPSGRAGKEQFF
>TRBV28|TRBJ1-5|.|.
TGTGCCAGCAGTTCCCCCGAGGGATCCCTCAATCAGCCCCAGCATTTT
CASSSPEGSLNQPQHF
>TRBV6-4|TRBJ2-6|.|.
TGTGCCAGCAGTGACTCGCAAGGGGCCAACGGCCTGACTTTC
CASSDSQGANGLTF
>TRBV5-1|TRBJ2-5|.|once
TGCGCCAGCAGCTTGGCCGGGTACCAAGAGACCCAGTACTTC
CASSLAGYQETQYF
>TRBV13|TRBJ1-1|.|.
TGTGCCAGCAGCTTAGAGATGAGCACTGAAGCTTTCTTT
CASSLEMSTEAFF
>TRBV29-1|TRBJ2-1|TRBD1|.
TGCAGCGTTGAGCCGACAGGGTCGGTTACTTCTGAGCAGTTCTTC
CSVEPTGSVTSEQFF
>TRBV5-1|TRBJ2-3|.|.
TGCGCCAGCAGCAACCGACGGAGAGATACGCAGTATTTT
CASSNRRRDTQYF
>TRBV9|TRBJ1-1|.|.
TGTGCCAGCAGCATCGGACGGGGGAACACTGAAGCTTTCTTT
CASSIGRGNTEAFF
>TRBV2|TRBJ1-1|.|once
TGTGCCAGCAGTGAGTTAGGTGTGGGGGCGCATACTGAAGCTTTCTTT
CASSELGVGAHTEAFF
>TRBV5-1|TRBJ2-3|.|.
TGCGCCAGCAGGAGCGGACCCTTAACAGATACGCAGTATTTT
CASRSGPLTDTQYF
>TRBV30|TRBJ2-3|.|.
TGTGCCTGGAGTGAGAAAGATGCCCGGGTAGGCACAGATACGCAGTATTTT
CAWSEKDARVGTDTQYF
>TRBV2|TRBJ2-7|.|.
TGTGCCAGCAGGTCGGGACTTTCCAACGAGCAGTACTTC
CASRSGLSNEQYF
>TRBV15|TRBJ1-6|TRBD1|.
TGTGCCACCAGCAGGGACAACACAGGGGCCGATAATTCACCCCTCCACTTT
CATSRDNTGADNSPLHF
>TRBV19|TRBJ2-1|.|few
TGTGCCAGTAGTCGCGAGGGACTGTCCTACAATGAGCAGTTCTTC
CASSREGLSYNEQFF